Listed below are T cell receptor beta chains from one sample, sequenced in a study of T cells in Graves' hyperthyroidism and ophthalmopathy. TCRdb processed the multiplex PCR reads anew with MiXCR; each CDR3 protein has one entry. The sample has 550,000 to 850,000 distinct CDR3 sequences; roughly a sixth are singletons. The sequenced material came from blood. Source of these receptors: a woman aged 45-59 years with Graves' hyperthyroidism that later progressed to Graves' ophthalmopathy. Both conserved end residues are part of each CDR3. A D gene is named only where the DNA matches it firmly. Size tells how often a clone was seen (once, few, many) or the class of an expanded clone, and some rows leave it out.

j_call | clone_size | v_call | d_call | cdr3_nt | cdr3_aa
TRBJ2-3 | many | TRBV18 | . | TGTGCCAGCTCGCAGGGGCTTAGCACAGATACGCAGTATTTT | CASSQGLSTDTQYF
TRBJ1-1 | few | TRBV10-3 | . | TGTGCCATCAGTGAGTCAGGAAGTGGGAGGGGGAACACTGAAGCTTTCTTT | CAISESGSGRGNTEAFF
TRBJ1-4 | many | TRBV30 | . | TGTGCCTGGAGCCCCGGGAGTGGTGAAAAACTGTTTTTT | CAWSPGSGEKLFF
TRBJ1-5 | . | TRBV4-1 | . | TGCGCCAGCAGCCCGGTCGTCGGTCAGCCCCAGCATTTT | CASSPVVGQPQHF
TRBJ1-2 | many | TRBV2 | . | TGTGCCAGCAGTGAATTCCTAAGGGACCCAGCTAACTATGGCTACACCTTC | CASSEFLRDPANYGYTF
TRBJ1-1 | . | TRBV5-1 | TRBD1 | TGCGCCAGCACGGAGACAGGGGGCACTGAAGCTTTCTTT | CASTETGGTEAFF
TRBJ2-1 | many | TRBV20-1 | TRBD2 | TGCAGTGCTTGGGGGGGAGACAATGAGCAGTTCTTC | CSAWGGDNEQFF
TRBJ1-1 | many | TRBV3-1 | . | TGTGCCAGCAGAGATGTAGGGGGGGAAGCTTTCTTT | CASRDVGGEAFF
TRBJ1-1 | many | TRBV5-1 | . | TGCGCCAGCATCCCCCTGGATGGATCTACTGAAGCTTTCTTT | CASIPLDGSTEAFF
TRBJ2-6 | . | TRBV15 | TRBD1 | TGTGCCACCAGCAGAGATTTCGGGACAGGGGGCTCTGGGGCCAACGTCCTGACTTTC | CATSRDFGTGGSGANVLTF
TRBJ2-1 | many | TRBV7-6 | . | TGTGCCAGCCGCGGGAACAATGAGCAGTTCTTC | CASRGNNEQFF
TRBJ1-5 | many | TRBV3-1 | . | TGTGCCAGCAGCCAACAGCACAATCAGCCCCAGCATTTT | CASSQQHNQPQHF
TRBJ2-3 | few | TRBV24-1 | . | TGTGCCACCAGGGGGTCGAACACAGATACGCAGTATTTT | CATRGSNTDTQYF
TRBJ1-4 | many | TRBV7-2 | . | TGTGCCAGCAGCTTACGTCCGGGGCAGAATGAAAAACTGTTTTTT | CASSLRPGQNEKLFF
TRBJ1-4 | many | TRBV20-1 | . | TGCAGTGCTAGAGGAGAGGCGCGGATTGAGTCTGAAAAACTGTTTTTT | CSARGEARIESEKLFF
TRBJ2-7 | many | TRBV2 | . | TGTGCCAGCAGTTTCATCGAGCAGTACTTC | CASSFIEQYF
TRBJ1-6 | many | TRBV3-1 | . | TGTGCCAGCAGCCAAGGGATCCAAAGCCCCAACTTAGGCACCCTCCACTTT | CASSQGIQSPNLGTLHF
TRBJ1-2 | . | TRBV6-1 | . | TGTGCCACCGTGTACAGCAGCTATGGCTACACCTTC | CATVYSSYGYTF
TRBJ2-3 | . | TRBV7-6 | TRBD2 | TGTGCCAGCAGCAGCCTGATACCGGGGGGTGCCTTCTCCACAGATACGCAGTATTTT | CASSSLIPGGAFSTDTQYF